The clone carrying this T cell receptor beta chain was found a few times. Method: immunoSEQ multiplex PCR; TCRdb's copy keeps in-frame clones and lacks some. The sample has about 4,200 clones; approximately 79% are singletons. This sample was taken from a study of immune evolution from preneoplasia to lung adenocarcinoma. Patient tissue came from resections in Japan or China, 2014–2017. The germline V and J ends were trimmed by 4 bases and 1 base, with 11 bases remaining between them. Germline V lookup: CDR1 SGHRS, CDR2 YFSETQ. The CDR3 contains 14 residues. This chain connects TRBV5-1 to TRBJ1-1; D perhaps matches TRBD1 (6 bases). Sequenced: FFPE invasive lung adenocarcinoma tissue. The source of this sequence is a person aged 40 to 65 with lung adenocarcinoma. Some clones in this sample may be carry-over from other donors' samples. The CDR3 nucleotides read TGCGCCAGCAGCGTCCAGGGGCAGAACACTGAAGCTTTCTTT. Translated: CASSVQGQNTEAFF.